One and the same sample provided the 10 T cell receptor beta chains below, sequenced in a study of blood T cells in healthy people across ages. Primed by a sample-barcoded 5' primer and a J-beta primer mix, a second PCR proceeded for about 6 to 12 cycles. TCRdb processed the 5' RACE reads anew with MiXCR; each CDR3 protein has one entry. The table includes hundreds of thousands of distinct CDR3 sequences, just under 25% detected once. These data are also associated with another study on T cells of mothers and their children.

The source material was blood. The receptors here all came from a boy younger than 18 in good health.

This clonotype came up a few times. V usage is TRBV5-1 and J usage is TRBJ2-1, with 12 nucleotides matching TRBD2. The J segment lost 4 bases and the V segment lost 4 bases, leaving 3 bases of the junction unmatched. The CDR3 extends over 15 amino acids. The germline CDR1 and CDR2 sequences are SGHRS and YFSETQ. The CDR3 DNA is TGCGCCAGCAGCGGCGGACTAGCGGGGTACAATGAGCAGTTCTTC. Encoded protein: CASSGGLAGYNEQFF.

This clonotype has more than one count but fewer than ten. V gene TRBV20-1 combines with J gene TRBJ1-2; D gene uncertain. The CDR3 length is 16 residues. The germline V gene has CDR1 DFQATT and CDR2 SNEGSKA (reference sequence). Between the trimmed V and J ends, which lost 3 bases and 3 bases, there was a span of 20 bases. Here the CDR3 reads CSASPGGGLQDYGYTF. CDR3 coding DNA: TGCAGTGCTAGTCCCGGTGGAGGGCTTCAGGACTATGGCTACACCTTC.

The table lists this clonotype with a few counts. The rearrangement joins TRBV7-2 to TRBJ2-5; unclear D gene. Near its end, the DNA agrees better with TRBJ2-7, so the J call may be wrong. The CDR3 is 15 amino acids. Germline V CDR1 and CDR2: SGHTA, FQGNSA. In nucleotides, the CDR3 is TGTGCCAGCAGCTTCTTTTTGGGGAACCGCTACGAGCAGTACTTC. The encoded protein is CASSFFLGNRYEQYF.

The chain recombines TRBV12-3 or TRBV12-4 with TRBJ2-2; D is perhaps TRBD1 (5 bases). Between the trimmed V and J ends, which lost 6 bases and 2 bases, there was a span of 10 bases. The CDR3 contains 14 residues. The CDR3: CASSKDKNTGELFF. As DNA, the CDR3 is TGTGCCAGCAGCAAGGACAAAAACACCGGGGAGCTGTTTTTT.

This clonotype was observed a few times. J is TRBJ2-7 and V is TRBV27; the match to TRBD1 covers 10 bases. The V segment lost 2 bases and the J segment 6 bases; nucleotides outside the gene matches: 4. The CDR3 is 14 residues long. Germline-derived CDR1 and CDR2 are MNHEY and SMNVEV (reference sequence). CDR3 sequence reads: CASSLGGQGTEQYF. In nucleotides, the CDR3 is TGTGCCAGCAGTTTAGGGGGACAGGGGACCGAGCAGTACTTC.

This clonotype was counted only a few times. The gene calls are TRBV10-3 and TRBJ2-5; 7 nucleotides agree with TRBD2. TRBJ2-7 explains the end of the DNA better; the J call may be wrong. The germline V gene has CDR1 ENHRY and CDR2 SYGVKD. The CDR3 sequence is 15 residues long. The CDR3 DNA follows: TGTGCCATCAGGGAAAGCGGGGACGACTCCTACGAGCAGTACTTC. Translated, it gives CAIRESGDDSYEQYF.

This clonotype was recorded a few times. The genes are TRBV7-9 and TRBJ2-3; D is possibly TRBD2 (6 bases). Germline-derived CDR1 and CDR2 are SEHNR and FQNEAQ (reference sequence). V dropped 5 bases and J dropped 0 bases, with 21 bases sitting between them. The CDR3 consists of 18 residues. The CDR3: CASSLMPGSGGSTDTQYF. In nucleotides, the CDR3 is TGTGCCAGCAGCCTTATGCCCGGGAGCGGAGGAAGCACAGATACGCAGTATTTT.

This clonotype was counted only a few times. The rearrangement links TRBV11-1 to TRBJ2-1; TRBD2 matches 10 bases. Trimming at V came to 5 bases and at J to 8 bases, leaving 9 bases not matched to a gene. Germline CDR1 and CDR2: SGHAT and FQDESV (reference sequence). The CDR3 covers 15 residues. CDR3: CASSLLAGEVDEQFF. The CDR3 region has the DNA TGTGCCAGCAGCCTCCTAGCGGGAGAAGTGGATGAGCAGTTCTTC.

The chain recombines TRBV29-1 with TRBJ2-3; D is uncertain. Germline V lookup: CDR1 SQVTM, CDR2 ANQGSEA. V was trimmed by 8 bases and J by 2 bases, leaving 8 bases between them. The CDR3 sequence is 11 residues long. The CDR3 protein is CSSSYTDTQYF. The CDR3 bases are TGCAGCTCGTCCTACACAGATACGCAGTATTTT.

This clonotype was found a few times. The junction and the germline gene differ at one end; a read error may be behind it. The J gene is TRBJ2-5, the V gene TRBV5-1; 11 bases fit TRBD2. This CDR3 comprises 15 residues. Germline V gene data show CDR1 as SGHRS and CDR2 as YFSETQ. For the CDR3, the DNA is TGCGCCGGCAGCTGGGGGACTAGCGGTCAAGAGACCCAGTACTTC. Its protein product is CAGSWGTSGQETQYF.